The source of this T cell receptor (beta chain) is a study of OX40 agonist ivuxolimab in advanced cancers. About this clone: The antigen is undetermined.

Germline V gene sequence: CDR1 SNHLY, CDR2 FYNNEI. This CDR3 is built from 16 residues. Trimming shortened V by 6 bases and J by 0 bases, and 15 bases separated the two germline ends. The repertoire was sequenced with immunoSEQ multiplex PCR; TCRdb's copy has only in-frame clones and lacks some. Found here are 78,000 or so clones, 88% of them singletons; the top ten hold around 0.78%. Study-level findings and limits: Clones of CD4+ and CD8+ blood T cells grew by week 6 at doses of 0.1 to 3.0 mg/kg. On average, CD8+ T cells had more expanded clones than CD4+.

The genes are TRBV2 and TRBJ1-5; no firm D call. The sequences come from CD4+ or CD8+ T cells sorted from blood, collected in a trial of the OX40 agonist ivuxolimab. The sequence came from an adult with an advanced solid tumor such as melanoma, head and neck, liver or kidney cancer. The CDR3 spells CASREGRAGSNQPQHF. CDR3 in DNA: TGTGCCAGCAGGGAGGGCCGGGCAGGTAGCAATCAGCCCCAGCATTTT.